This TCR beta chain comes out of a study of blood T cell repertoires in COVID-19. Germline V gene lookup returns CDR1 SGDLS and CDR2 YYNGEE. The CDR3 has 14 amino acids. Trimming removed 0 bases at V and 3 bases at J, with 9 bases between. The assay was immunoSEQ multiplex PCR, and TCRdb's table has in-frame clones only and misses some. The sample contains 84,000 or so clones, 80% to 90% of which appear only once. The V call is TRBV9, the J call TRBJ1-2; D gene ambiguous. This sequence was found in a human donor in a cohort sampled during active COVID-19. Sequencing was carried out using peripheral blood. In DNA form, the CDR3 reads TGTGCCAGCAGCGTAGCAGCGACTGACTATGGCTACACCTTC. Its translation is CASSVAATDYGYTF.